The clone carrying this T cell receptor (beta chain) was picked up a small number of times. The CDR3 extends over 15 amino acids. The ends lost 3 bases at V and 4 bases at J; junction bases unmatched: 5. Germline CDR1 reads MNHEY; CDR2 reads SVGAGI. This specimen belongs to a study of T cell responses to AZD1222 COVID-19 vaccine. The table came from immunoSEQ multiplex PCR; TCRdb's copy has only in-frame clones and leaves some out. The sample lists about 110,000 clones; roughly 84% were seen once. This TCR was sampled from an adult in good health. J is TRBJ1-2 and V is TRBV6-5; TRBD1 aligns across 10 bases. The material sequenced was peripheral blood, taken on day 0 of AZD1222 vaccination. The CDR3 DNA follows: TGTGCCAGCAGTTATCCGACAGGGGGCTTCTATGGCTACACCTTC. This translates into CASSYPTGGFYGYTF.